This TCR beta chain was obtained from a study of CD4 T cells in relation to SARS-CoV-2 and coronaviruses. CD4+ T cells from unexposed donors were obtained before the COVID-19 pandemic (2011-2018). CD4+ T cells were isolated from the cells after about 11 days of culture. Concerning this clone itself: Antigen unknown.

The protocol was immunoSEQ multiplex PCR, while the TCRdb copy is restricted to in-frame clones and leaves out a portion. The sample includes more than 15,000 clones, 70% to 80% of them seen just once. Trimming cost V 7 bases and J 9 bases, with 12 bases left between them. Germline CDR1 and CDR2: KGHDR and SFDVKD. The CDR3 sequence is 12 residues long. The TCR was taken from a human donor in good health. Specimen: CD4+ T cells from PBMCs, cultured in vitro. The genes are TRBV24-1 and TRBJ2-1; no firm D call. The CDR3 region has the DNA TGTGCCACCAGGCGAGAGGTCGGTGAGCAGTTCTTC. This sequence encodes CATRREVGEQFF.